This record covers a single TCR beta chain. Its antigen is not identified. This specimen belongs to a study of shared clonotypes between healthy human individuals. Looking at the study overall: Donors had three CD4 naive, three CD4 memory, two CD8 naive and one CD8 memory plate apiece. Regarding the study as a whole: Sequencing depth was a factor that was expected to affect clonotype sharing among donors.

Using immunoSEQ multiplex PCR, the repertoire was profiled, and TCRdb retains in-frame clones only, with some absent. The sample lists some 2,000,000 clones, over 85% occurring once. Cells designated naive CD8 were CD45RO-negative and were positively selected for CCR7, with terminally differentiated effector memory CD45RA+ cells excluded. Germline CDR1 reads LNHDA; CDR2 reads SQIVND (reference sequence). The CDR3 is 16 amino acids. Trimming took off 8 bases at V and 4 bases at J, with 23 bases between the two ends. This receptor was identified in a man aged 18 to 29 in good health. Specimen: naive CD8+ T cells sorted from blood. The rearrangement uses TRBV19 and TRBJ1-2; tentatively, D is TRBD1 (5 bases). CDR3 bases: TGTGCCAGTGGGGACGACCAGGAACACCTCATCTATGGCTACACCTTC. It translates to CASGDDQEHLIYGYTF.